The entry below describes one T cell receptor (beta chain). No antigen is known for it. This specimen belongs to a study of cytomegalovirus exposure and HLA in healthy donors. Whole-study results and caveats: Accurate prediction of HLA-A and HLA-B alleles (for most subjects) was reportedly achieved from TCR beta sequences.

The PCR had 60 Vbeta and 13 Jbeta primers. Assay: immunoSEQ multiplex PCR; the TCRdb copy retains only in-frame clones and omits some. This sample has 150,000 or so clones, with just under 80% found just once. With 0 bases removed from V and 8 bases from J, the gap between germline ends came to 17 bases. The CDR3 has 16 amino acids. Germline values: CDR1 SGHRS, CDR2 YFSETQ. The chain carries TRBV5-1 and TRBJ1-4; perhaps TRBD1 as D (5 bases). This TCR was sampled from a man aged 25-40 years in good health and CMV-seronegative. The sample consisted of PBMCs. The CDR3 DNA sequence: TGCGCCAGCAGCTTGGTCGGGCAGGGCCAAAACGAAAAACTGTTTTTT. It specifies CASSLVGQGQNEKLFF.